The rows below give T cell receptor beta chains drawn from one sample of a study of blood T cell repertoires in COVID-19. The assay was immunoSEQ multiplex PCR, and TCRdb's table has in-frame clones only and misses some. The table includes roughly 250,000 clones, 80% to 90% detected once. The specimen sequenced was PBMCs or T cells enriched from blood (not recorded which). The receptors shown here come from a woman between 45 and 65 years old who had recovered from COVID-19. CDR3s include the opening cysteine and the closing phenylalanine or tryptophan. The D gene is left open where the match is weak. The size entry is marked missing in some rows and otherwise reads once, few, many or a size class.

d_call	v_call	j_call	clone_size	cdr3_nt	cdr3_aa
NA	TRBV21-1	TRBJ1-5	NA	TGTGCCATCGAGGGAGGCGATCATAGCAATCAGCCCCAGCATTTT	CAIEGGDHSNQPQHF
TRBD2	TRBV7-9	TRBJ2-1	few	TGTGCCAGCAGCTTAGTTAGCGGGAGCATGGGTGAGCAGTTCTTC	CASSLVSGSMGEQFF
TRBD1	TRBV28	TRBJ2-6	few	TGTGCCAGCAGCCAAACAGGGGGCTCTGGGGCCAACGTCCTGACTTTC	CASSQTGGSGANVLTF
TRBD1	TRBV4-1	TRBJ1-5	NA	TGCGCCAGCAGCTACGGACAGGGGGCGGGGCAGCCCCAGCATTTT	CASSYGQGAGQPQHF
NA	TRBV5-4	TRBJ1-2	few	TGTGCCAGCAGCATCCGGGACTCGGTCAATGGCTACACCTTC	CASSIRDSVNGYTF
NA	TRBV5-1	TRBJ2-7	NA	TGCGCCAGCAGCTTGGCCTTATCGACAGTTTACGAGCAGTACTTC	CASSLALSTVYEQYF
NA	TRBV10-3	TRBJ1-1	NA	TGTGCCGTCGGTATTGGGGAGACTGAAGCTTTCTTT	CAVGIGETEAFF
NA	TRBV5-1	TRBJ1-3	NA	TGCGCCAGCAGCTTCGACATTGGAAACACCATATATTTT	CASSFDIGNTIYF
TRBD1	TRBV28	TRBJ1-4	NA	TGTGCCAGCAGTTCCGGGACAGGGGCTAATGAAAAACTGTTTTTT	CASSSGTGANEKLFF
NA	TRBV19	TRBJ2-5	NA	TGTGCCAGTAGTATCGGACAGAAGCCAACGGAGACCCAGTACTTC	CASSIGQKPTETQYF
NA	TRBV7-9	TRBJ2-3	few	TGTGCCAGCAGCTTTGGTGAGGATACGCAGTATTTT	CASSFGEDTQYF
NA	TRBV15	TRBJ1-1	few	TGTGCCACCAGCAGAGTCCAGGCCGAAGAGGGCGCTGAAGCTTTCTTT	CATSRVQAEEGAEAFF
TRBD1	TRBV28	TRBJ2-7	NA	TGTGCCAGCGGCAACGTCCAGGGGGTTTCCCGATTC	CASGNVQGVSRF
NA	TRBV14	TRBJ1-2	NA	TGTGCCAGCAGCGCCACCGCGGTGGGTCTCCATGGCTACACCTTC	CASSATAVGLHGYTF
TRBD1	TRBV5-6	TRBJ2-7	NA	TGTGCCAGCAGCTTACTCCGGGACAGGGACTTCTACGAGCAGTACTTC	CASSLLRDRDFYEQYF
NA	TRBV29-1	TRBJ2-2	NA	TGCAGCGTTTCCCGCGGGGTACCCGGGGAGCTGTTTTTT	CSVSRGVPGELFF
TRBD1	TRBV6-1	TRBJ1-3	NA	TGTGCCAGCAGTACATGGACAGGGGGAAACACCATATATTTT	CASSTWTGGNTIYF
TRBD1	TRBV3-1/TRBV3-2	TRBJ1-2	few	TGTGCCAGCAGCCCAGGCAGGGGGCGCATTTATGGCTACACCTTC	CASSPGRGRIYGYTF
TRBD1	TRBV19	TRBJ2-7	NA	TGTGCCAGTAGAACCTACGGGACAGGGACCTACGAGCAGTACTTC	CASRTYGTGTYEQYF
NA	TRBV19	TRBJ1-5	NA	TGTGCCAGTAGCGCCAGTCTGGGGGGTTACCAGAGTCAGCCCCAGCATTTT	CASSASLGGYQSQPQHF
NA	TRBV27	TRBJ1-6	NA	TGTGCCAGCAGCCCCGGGGGAACCTATAATTCACCCCTCCACTTT	CASSPGGTYNSPLHF
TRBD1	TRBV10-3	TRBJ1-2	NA	TGTGCCATCAGCGCCTCCTATGCGGGACAGGGGCAAATGGGTGGCTACACCTTC	CAISASYAGQGQMGGYTF
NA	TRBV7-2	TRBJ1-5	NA	TGTGCCAGCAGCCCGGATCCAGGGGTCAGGCAGCCCCAGCATTTT	CASSPDPGVRQPQHF